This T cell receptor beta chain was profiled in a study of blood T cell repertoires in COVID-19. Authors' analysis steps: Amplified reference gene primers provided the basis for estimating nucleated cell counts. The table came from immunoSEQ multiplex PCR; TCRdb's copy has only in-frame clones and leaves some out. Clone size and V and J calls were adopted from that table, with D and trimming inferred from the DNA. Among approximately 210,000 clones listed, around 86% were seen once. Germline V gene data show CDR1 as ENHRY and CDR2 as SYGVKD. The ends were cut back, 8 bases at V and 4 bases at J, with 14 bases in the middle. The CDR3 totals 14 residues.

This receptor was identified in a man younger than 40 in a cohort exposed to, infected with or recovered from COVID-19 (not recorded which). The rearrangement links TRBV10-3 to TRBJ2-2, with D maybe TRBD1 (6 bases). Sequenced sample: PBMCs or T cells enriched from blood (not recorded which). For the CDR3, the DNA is TGTGCCATCGCAGGGGACCTCGGCACCGGGGAGCTGTTTTTT. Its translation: CAIAGDLGTGELFF.